A single sample gave rise to the 24 T cell receptor beta chains below, sequenced in a study of T-cell reconstitution after alpha-beta-depleted transplantation in children. Preparation of the TCRbeta library involved a method that used unique molecular identifiers. TCRdb itself ran the PCR reads through MiXCR, one entry per CDR3 protein. The sample holds about 580,000 distinct CDR3 sequences; under 25% are singletons and the top ten take about 14%. This sample comprised PBMCs, mostly from graft donor cells, obtained 360 days after TCRalphabeta/CD19-depleted stem cell transplant. These receptors were taken from a boy younger than two who had a stem cell transplant for acute myeloid leukemia, so the T cells may come from the graft donor.

This clonotype was seen a few times. The gene calls are TRBV5-6 and TRBJ2-7; 7 bases align to TRBD1. The CDR3 length is 14 residues. The V segment lost 4 bases and the J segment 5 bases; nucleotides outside the gene matches: 9. Germline V gene lookup returns CDR1 SGHDT and CDR2 YYEEEE. The chain's CDR3 is CASSPPTGSDEQYF. Here the CDR3 DNA reads TGTGCCAGCAGCCCACCGACAGGGTCTGACGAGCAGTACTTC.

This clonotype was counted a single time. The V gene is TRBV28, the J gene TRBJ1-5; no reliable D call. This CDR3 is 15 amino acids long. Trimming stripped 2 bases from V and 0 bases from J, with 8 bases between. Germline V gene data show CDR1 as MDHEN and CDR2 as SYDVKM. DNA for the CDR3: TGTGCCAGCAGTTTAGACACTCTTAGCAATCAGCCCCAGCATTTT. Protein: CASSLDTLSNQPQHF.

This clonotype was observed at least ten times. The chain has TRBV7-9 and TRBJ2-1; TRBD1 is a possible D gene (5 bases). The CDR3 is 16 residues long. V gave up 0 bases and J gave up 2 bases, with 11 bases separating them. CDR1 is SEHNR, CDR2 FQNEAQ, per germline (reference sequence). CDR3 protein: CASSLALGPTYNEQFF. The CDR3 coding sequence is TGTGCCAGCAGCTTAGCGCTGGGGCCGACCTACAATGAGCAGTTCTTC.

The sample holds many counts of this clonotype. The rearrangement uses TRBV7-2 and TRBJ2-1; the D gene is possibly TRBD2 (6 bases). The length of the CDR3 is 12 residues. Between the trimmed V and J ends, which lost 4 bases and 10 bases, there was a span of 11 bases. Germline V gene data show CDR1 as SGHTA and CDR2 as FQGNSA. The CDR3 reads CASSYGGSEQFF. The CDR3 DNA sequence: TGTGCCAGCAGCTACGGGGGAAGCGAGCAGTTCTTC.

This chain's CDR3 is CASSYFQGLAFF. The CDR3 DNA reads as TGTGCCAGCAGTTATTTCCAGGGGTTAGCTTTCTTT. This rearrangement joins TRBV6-6 to TRBJ1-1, with D possibly being TRBD1 (6 bases). Germline values: CDR1 MNHNY, CDR2 SVGAGI (reference sequence). The V end was cut by 3 bases, the J end by 10 bases, with 12 bases between. This CDR3 region has 12 residues.

The J gene is TRBJ1-2, the V gene TRBV29-1, with D tentatively TRBD1 (6 bases). The CDR3 is 11 residues long. V dropped 7 bases and J dropped 8 bases, with 14 bases sitting between them. Germline-derived CDR1 and CDR2 are SQVTM and ANQGSEA. The CDR3 DNA reads TGCAGCGCCCTACAGGGTTTCGGCTACACCTTC. This gives the protein CSALQGFGYTF.

The chain uses TRBV6-5 and TRBJ2-7; no reliable D call. The germline gives CDR1 MNHEY, CDR2 SVGAGI. Trimming shortened V by 4 bases and J by 5 bases, and 9 bases separated the two germline ends. The length of the CDR3 is 12 residues. CDR3 in amino acids: CASSFRGNEQYF. CDR3 DNA: TGTGCCAGCAGTTTCCGAGGAAACGAGCAGTACTTC.

J is TRBJ1-2 and V is TRBV7-9; TRBD1 is a possible D gene (6 bases). Trimming removed 0 bases at V and 6 bases at J, with 20 bases between. Germline CDR1 is SEHNR and CDR2 is FQNEAQ (reference sequence). The CDR3 is 17 amino acids. The CDR3 region has the DNA TGTGCCAGCAGCTTAGCCCACGGGCAGGGGTACGCGGATGGCTACACCTTC. This translates into CASSLAHGQGYADGYTF. Full variable domain (outside the CDR3, taken from reference TRBV7-9 and TRBJ1-2): DTGVSQNPRHKITKRGQNVTFRCDPISEHNRLYWYRQTLGQGPEFLTYFQNEAQLEKSRLLSDRFSAERPKGSFSTLEIQRTEQGDSAMYLCASSLAHGQGYADGYTFGSGTRLTVV.

This clonotype was recorded many times. The V and J genes are TRBV4-3 and TRBJ2-7; D unresolved. CDR1 LGHNA and CDR2 YSLEER come from the germline V gene. V was cut by 0 bases and J by 4 bases, with 10 bases left in between. The CDR3 contains 14 residues. Written as DNA, the CDR3 is TGCGCCAGCAGCCAAGAGATAGGAACGTACGAGCAGTACTTC. It encodes CASSQEIGTYEQYF.

This clonotype was detected only a few times. The CDR3 region is CASSYTLTEAFF. The CDR3 nucleotides read TGTGCCAGCAGTTACACCCTGACAGAAGCTTTCTTT. The chain recombines TRBV6-2 or TRBV6-3 with TRBJ1-1; D remains unclear. The CDR3 runs 12 residues. Germline V gene lookup returns CDR1 MNHEY and CDR2 SVGEGT. V was shortened by 2 bases and J by 8 bases, with 9 bases between the two germline ends.

The rearrangement links TRBV7-8 to TRBJ2-1; the D gene could be TRBD1 or TRBD2 (5 bases each). The CDR3 has 18 residues. CDR1 and CDR2 (germline): SGHVS, FQNEAQ. V was cut by 3 bases and J by 0 bases, with 18 bases left in between. CDR3 sequence reads: CASSLVGTAGRSYNEQFF. The CDR3 DNA follows: TGTGCCAGCAGCTTGGTTGGGACCGCAGGGCGCTCCTACAATGAGCAGTTCTTC. The full variable domain, rest sourced from reference TRBV7-8 and TRBJ2-1, is GAGVSQSPRYKVAKRGQDVALRCDPISGHVSLFWYQQALGQGPEFLTYFQNEAQLDKSGLPSDRFFAERPEGSVSTLKIQRTQQEDSAVYLCASSLVGTAGRSYNEQFFGPGTRLTVL.

This clonotype was seen ten or more times. V gene TRBV29-1 combines with J gene TRBJ2-7; either TRBD1 or TRBD2 may fit D (5 bases each). Germline-derived CDR1 and CDR2 are SQVTM and ANQGSEA. This CDR3 spans 18 amino acids. The V end lost 6 bases, the J end lost 5 bases, and 32 bases lay between the germline ends. CDR3 in DNA: TGCAGCGTACTTTCGGAGAGGGGAGCACCCTTCGACTTCCACGAGCAGTACGTC. It encodes CSVLSERGAPFDFHEQYV.

The J gene is TRBJ1-6, the V gene TRBV7-2; D gene unclear. The CDR3 is 14 amino acids. Germline V CDR1 and CDR2: SGHTA, FQGNSA. V lost 2 bases and J lost 8, with 10 bases in between. CDR3 loop: CASSLQTLDSPLHF. CDR3 sequence (DNA): TGTGCCAGCAGCTTACAGACTCTGGATTCACCCCTCCACTTT.

The chain joins TRBV20-1 to TRBJ1-5; 7 bases are a match to TRBD1. This CDR3 region has 15 residues. Germline V gives CDR1 DFQATT, CDR2 SNEGSKA (reference sequence). The J segment lost 3 bases and the V segment lost 2 bases, leaving 7 bases of the junction unmatched. CDR3 sequence: CSARSRQGPNQPQHF. As DNA, the CDR3 is TGCAGTGCTAGATCCCGACAGGGACCCAATCAGCCCCAGCATTTT.

A few counts support this clonotype. The chain combines TRBV9 with TRBJ2-1; D ambiguous. Germline CDR1 reads SGDLS; CDR2 reads YYNGEE. V was trimmed by 2 bases and J by 0 bases, leaving 6 bases between them. The CDR3 has 14 amino acids. The CDR3 nucleotides are TGTGCCAGCAGCGTGTCTGTCTCCTACAATGAGCAGTTCTTC. Protein: CASSVSVSYNEQFF.

In this sample, this clonotype turned up many times. The V and J genes are TRBV2 and TRBJ1-3; D not resolved. Trimming shortened V by 6 bases and J by 0 bases, and 15 bases separated the two germline ends. The CDR3 extends over 16 amino acids. The germline gives CDR1 SNHLY, CDR2 FYNNEI. Written as DNA, the CDR3 is TGTGCCAGCAGGGGAATAGGGAGAAACTCTGGAAACACCATATATTTT. This translates into CASRGIGRNSGNTIYF.

This clonotype was detected many times. This chain connects TRBV20-1 to TRBJ2-3; 10 bases align to TRBD2. Germline CDR1 DFQATT, CDR2 SNEGSKA (reference sequence). This CDR3 contains 17 residues. The J segment lost 4 bases and the V segment lost 1 base, leaving 11 bases of the junction unmatched. The CDR3 loop is CSARGGIAGGRADTQYF. As DNA, the CDR3 is TGCAGTGCTAGAGGGGGTATAGCGGGGGGAAGGGCAGATACGCAGTATTTT.

Ten or more counts support this clonotype. The CDR3 spells CASSQFPAGDTGELFF. DNA of the CDR3: TGTGCCAGCAGCCAGTTTCCAGCGGGGGACACCGGGGAGCTGTTTTTT. The chain couples TRBV3-1 to TRBJ2-2; 8 bases are a match to TRBD2. Germline-derived CDR1 and CDR2 are LGHDT and YNNKEL (reference sequence). This CDR3 comprises 16 residues. The trim removed 3 bases at V and 3 bases at J, leaving 6 bases unmatched.

This clonotype was picked up a small number of times. V usage is TRBV5-1 and J usage is TRBJ2-1, with TRBD2 matching over 11 bases. Germline assignment: CDR1 SGHRS and CDR2 YFSETQ. The CDR3 covers 16 residues. The trim removed 2 bases at V and 3 bases at J, leaving 4 bases unmatched. CDR3: CASSLPSGGIYNEQFF. The CDR3 coding sequence is TGCGCCAGCAGCTTACCTAGCGGGGGGATCTACAATGAGCAGTTCTTC.

The chain combines TRBV7-9 with TRBJ2-1; 10 positions match TRBD2. Trimming took 2 bases from V and 14 from J; bases not matched to a gene: 3. CDR1 and CDR2 from the germline V gene are SEHNR and FQNEAQ (reference sequence). CDR3 length: 12 residues. Written as DNA, the CDR3 is TGTGCCAGCAGCTTACTAGCGGGGGAGGAGTTCTTC. This translates into CASSLLAGEEFF.

This chain uses TRBV10-3 with TRBJ2-5, with D unresolved. CDR1 and CDR2 from the germline V gene are ENHRY and SYGVKD. The CDR3 consists of 15 residues. V lost 2 bases and J 2 bases, leaving 12 bases between the germline ends. The CDR3 DNA sequence: TGTGCCATCAGTGAGGGCTTAGCTGGGCAAGAGACCCAGTACTTC. Amino acid sequence: CAISEGLAGQETQYF.

This clonotype has a count of ten or more. The chain is built from TRBV29-1 and TRBJ2-1, with D unclear. The germline V gene has CDR1 SQVTM and CDR2 ANQGSEA. The CDR3 runs 12 residues. V lost 4 bases and J lost 6, with 10 bases in between. The CDR3 reads CSVGLDFNEQFF. In nucleotides, the CDR3 is TGCAGCGTTGGTTTGGATTTCAATGAGCAGTTCTTC.

DNA of the CDR3: TGTGCCAGCAGTTTAACGGGTCGGGGGCGAGCGCAGTATTTT. Its protein product is CASSLTGRGRAQYF. The chain links TRBV12-3 or TRBV12-4 to TRBJ2-3; tentatively, D is TRBD1 or TRBD2 (6 bases each). CDR3 size: 14 residues. With 2 bases removed from V and 10 bases from J, the gap between germline ends came to 16 bases.

Here the CDR3 reads CSARDLTAVYNEQFF. CDR3 DNA: TGCAGTGCTAGAGATTTAACGGCGGTCTACAATGAGCAGTTCTTC. The chain joins TRBV20-1 to TRBJ2-1; D remains ambiguous. Germline V gene data show CDR1 as DFQATT and CDR2 as SNEGSKA (reference sequence). The CDR3 length is 15 residues. Trimming removed 0 bases at V and 3 bases at J, with 12 bases between.